This T cell receptor (beta chain) was identified in a study of cytomegalovirus exposure and HLA in healthy donors. Findings of the study overall: About 87% or about 30% of the time was how often most TCR beta V segments were productive, according to an earlier analysis. Sequence variants that were highly shared formed a cluster that was likely a sequencing artifact. Researchers reported in a later analysis that a missense DCLRE1C variant was tied to TCR beta V- and J-gene trimming.

J was trimmed by 0 bases and V by 6 bases; bases with no gene match: 9. CDR1 and CDR2 from the germline V gene are MNHEY and SMNVEV (reference sequence). The CDR3 is 16 amino acids. PCR involved 60 Vbeta and 13 Jbeta primers. Clones were sequenced by immunoSEQ multiplex PCR, and TCRdb holds only the in-frame ones, with some missing. The table records 100,000 to 150,000 clones, over 75% of them present only once. Of note for this clone: The target antigen is unknown.

This TCR was sampled from a woman in her thirties or forties in good health and CMV-seropositive. The chain recombines TRBV27 with TRBJ1-1, with 8 bases matching TRBD1. Sequenced material: PBMCs. The CDR3 DNA follows: TGTGCCAGCAGGGTACAGGGGGAGTTGGTGAACACTGAAGCTTTCTTT. Translated: CASRVQGELVNTEAFF.